This TCR beta chain is drawn from a study of T cells after yellow fever vaccination. Study outcomes and limitations: Relatively few clonotypes were ones that appeared in both CD4 and CD8 compartments. Boosting was followed by the reappearance of most primary-vaccination clones (approximately 97% CD4, about 90% CD8). Highly abundant clonotypes carried over from the bulk population could end up in FACS-sorted repertoires as contaminants.

Synthesis of TCR cDNA relied on 5'RACE template switching, which attached a universal primer site and UMIs. MiXCR was run by TCRdb on the 5' RACE reads, yielding one entry per CDR3 protein. In the table there are over 110,000 distinct CDR3 sequences, less than 9.5% of which are singletons. This clonotype occurred many times. Antigen unknown. Specimen: CD4+ T cells sorted from PBMCs, collected 5 days after the yellow fever booster vaccination. This clonotype originated in a man younger than 40 who received the YFV17D yellow fever vaccine.

The CDR3 loop is CSARDYGKGYEQYF. The CDR3 nucleotides are TGCAGTGCTAGAGATTACGGGAAGGGCTACGAGCAGTACTTC. This chain joins TRBV20-1 and TRBJ2-7; weak D call: TRBD2 (5 bases). Germline-derived CDR1 and CDR2 are DFQATT and SNEGSKA (reference sequence). The CDR3 covers 14 residues. V lost 0 bases, J lost 3 bases, and 12 bases lay in between.